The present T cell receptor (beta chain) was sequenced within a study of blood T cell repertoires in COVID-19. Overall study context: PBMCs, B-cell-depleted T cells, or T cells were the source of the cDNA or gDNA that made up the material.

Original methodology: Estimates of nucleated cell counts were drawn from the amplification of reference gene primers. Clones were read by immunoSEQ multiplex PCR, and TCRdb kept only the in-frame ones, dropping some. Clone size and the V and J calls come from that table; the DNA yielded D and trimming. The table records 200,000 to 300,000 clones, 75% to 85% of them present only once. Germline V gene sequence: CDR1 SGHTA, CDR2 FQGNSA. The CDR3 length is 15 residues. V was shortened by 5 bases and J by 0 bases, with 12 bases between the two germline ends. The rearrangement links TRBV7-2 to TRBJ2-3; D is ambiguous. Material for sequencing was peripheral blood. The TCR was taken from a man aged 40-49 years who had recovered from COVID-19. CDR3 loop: CASSARRESTDTQYF. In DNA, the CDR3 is TGTGCCAGCAGCGCCCGTCGAGAGAGCACAGATACGCAGTATTTT.